Each of the 6 T cell receptor beta chains below was sequenced from the same sample in a study of cytomegalovirus exposure and HLA in healthy donors (dated by TCRdb to 2016 to 2017). Libraries came from the immunoSEQ multiplex PCR assay. For the multiplex PCR, a mixture combining 60 forward primers for TCR Vbeta segments and 13 reverse primers for TCR Jbeta segments was used. TCRdb obtained this table from immuneACCESS and retained in-frame rearrangements with V and J assigned. These tables miss some clones; where compared with another copy, unresolved V genes account for less than half of the shortfall, and the remainder is unexplained. In all, the sample holds around 160,000 clones, and around 80% of those were seen once. The top ten clones comprise 8.5% of the sample. The sequenced sample consisted of PBMCs. The receptors come from a male donor in good health and CMV-seropositive.

The rearrangement links TRBV7-6 to TRBJ2-5; tentatively, D is TRBD2 (7 bases). The CDR3 contains 14 residues. Trimming left V 8 bases short and J 5 bases short, with 18 bases between. Per the germline V gene, CDR1 is SGHVS and CDR2 is FNYEAQ. This chain's CDR3 is CASSVPGGWETQYF. The CDR3 DNA reads as TGTGCCAGCTCCGTCCCGGGGGGCTGGGAGACCCAGTACTTC.

The chain carries TRBV28 and TRBJ2-7; 10 nucleotides line up with TRBD2. Germline values: CDR1 MDHEN, CDR2 SYDVKM. Trimming at V came to 6 bases and at J to 1 base, leaving 6 bases not matched to a gene. The CDR3 is made up of 15 amino acids. CDR3 bases: TGTGCCAGCAGGTCTAGCGGGAGCAGATCCTACGAGCAGTACTTC. As protein: CASRSSGSRSYEQYF.

The chain links TRBV28 to TRBJ1-4; 11 bases are a match to TRBD1. Germline V lookup: CDR1 MDHEN, CDR2 SYDVKM. V dropped 5 bases and J dropped 11; count of bases not matched to a gene: 7. This CDR3 has 14 amino acids. This CDR3 is CASSLRTGGVKLFF. The CDR3 DNA reads TGTGCCAGCAGTCTTCGGACAGGGGGCGTGAAACTGTTTTTT.

The chain carries TRBV7-9 and TRBJ2-1; 8 bases align to TRBD2. Germline V gene sequence: CDR1 SEHNR, CDR2 FQNEAQ (reference sequence). The ends lost 3 bases at V and 5 bases at J; junction bases unmatched: 9. The CDR3 is 16 amino acids. CDR3 residues: CASSFGLAGVNNEQFF. Written as DNA, the CDR3 is TGTGCCAGCAGCTTCGGCCTAGCGGGTGTCAACAATGAGCAGTTCTTC.

This clone was counted a single time. The rearrangement joins TRBV29-1 to TRBJ1-3; D unclear. Trimming removed 6 bases at V and 0 bases at J, with 12 bases between. The CDR3 consists of 14 residues. Looked up from germline, CDR1 is SQVTM and CDR2 is ANQGSEA. CDR3 DNA sequence: TGCAGCGTCGCGACATTAAGCTCTGGAAACACCATATATTTT. Translation gives CSVATLSSGNTIYF.

The chain links TRBV27 to TRBJ1-6; TRBD1 aligns across 7 bases. The CDR3 runs 13 residues. Per the germline V gene, CDR1 is MNHEY and CDR2 is SMNVEV (reference sequence). V lost 11 bases and J lost 7; bases outside the gene matches: 8. CDR3 nucleotide sequence: TGTGCCGCCGCAGGGGGTGTCAATTCACCCCTCCACTTT. Its translation is CAAAGGVNSPLHF.